Presented here are 2 T cell receptor beta chains from one specimen sequenced in a study of T cells after yellow fever vaccination. Each CDR3 protein is one row after TCRdb ran MiXCR on the 5' RACE reads. The sample lists about 160,000 distinct CDR3 sequences, under 7.5% occurring once. This material consisted of CD4+ T cells sorted from PBMCs, taken about 5 days after the first yellow fever vaccination. These receptors were obtained from a man in his late teens or twenties who received the YFV17D yellow fever vaccine.

V gene TRBV20-1 combines with J gene TRBJ1-2; D call uncertain. CDR3 length equals 11 residues. Between the trimmed V and J ends, which lost 6 bases and 8 bases, there was a span of 13 bases. Germline CDR1 and CDR2: DFQATT and SNEGSKA (reference sequence). This chain's CDR3 is CSASLLWGYTF. The CDR3 DNA reads TGCAGTGCGTCGCTTCTATGGGGCTACACCTTC.

This clonotype was detected a few times. This sequence joins TRBV20-1 and TRBJ1-5, with no clear D. The V end lost 6 bases, the J end lost 0 bases, and 24 bases lay between the germline ends. Germline loops: CDR1 DFQATT, CDR2 SNEGSKA (reference sequence). This CDR3 is 18 amino acids long. The DNA of the CDR3 is TGCAGTGCCAGGCCCATCAATCCCGAACATAATAGCAATCAGCCCCAGCATTTT. Translation: CSARPINPEHNSNQPQHF.